The source of this T cell receptor (beta chain) is a study of shared clonotypes between healthy human individuals. Study-wide findings and caveats: Clonotype sharing among donors, it was expected, would be affected by sequencing depth. Larger estimated richness was generally recorded for naive subsets relative to memory subsets.

Details on this clone: Its cognate antigen is unknown.

Some 32,000 T cell genomes, or approximately 0.2 ug DNA, went into the sorted-subset replicate PCRs. Profiled with immunoSEQ multiplex PCR; TCRdb holds only in-frame clones, not every one. The table lists some 580,000 clones, roughly 97% of them singletons. CD4+ cells yielded CD45RA+ naive and CD45RA-negative memory subsets. The CDR3 has 15 residues. Per germline, CDR1 MNHEY and CDR2 SVGAGI. V lost 6 bases and J lost 0; bases outside the gene matches: 4. Sequencing was performed on naive CD4+ T cells sorted from blood. The sample's subset: CD45RA+ positively selected. This chain uses TRBV6-5 with TRBJ2-3; 9 bases agree with TRBD2. The sequence was collected from a woman in her twenties or thirties in good health. CDR3 sequence (DNA): TGTGCCAGCAGAATAGCGGGAGTAAGCACAGATACGCAGTATTTT. Its translation: CASRIAGVSTDTQYF.